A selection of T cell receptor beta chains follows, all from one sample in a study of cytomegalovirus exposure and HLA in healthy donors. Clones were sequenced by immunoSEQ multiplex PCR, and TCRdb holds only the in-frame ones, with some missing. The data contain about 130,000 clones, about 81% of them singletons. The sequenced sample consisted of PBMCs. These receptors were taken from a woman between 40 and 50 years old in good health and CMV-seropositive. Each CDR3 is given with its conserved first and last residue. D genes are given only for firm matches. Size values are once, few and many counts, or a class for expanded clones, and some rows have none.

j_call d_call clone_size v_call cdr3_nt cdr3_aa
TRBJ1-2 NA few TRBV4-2 TGTGCCAGCAGCCAATACACCACAGAGTCCTCCTATGGCTACACCTTC CASSQYTTESSYGYTF
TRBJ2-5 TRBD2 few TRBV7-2 TGTGCCAGCAGCTTAAGACTAGCGGGGGGCGAGGAGACCCAGTACTTC CASSLRLAGGEETQYF
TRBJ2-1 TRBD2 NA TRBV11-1 TGTGCCAGCAGCTTAAAGGGAAGCGGGGGGGCTACCTACAATGAGCAGTTCTTC CASSLKGSGGATYNEQFF
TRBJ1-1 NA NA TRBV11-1 TGTGCCAGCAGCTTCGGGTTACTGGCTTTCTTT CASSFGLLAFF
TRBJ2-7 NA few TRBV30 TGTGCCTGGACGGGGAGCTCCTACGAGCAGTACTTC CAWTGSSYEQYF
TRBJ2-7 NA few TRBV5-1 TGCGCCAGCAGCCTCAGGGTGGGAGAGCAGTACTTC CASSLRVGEQYF
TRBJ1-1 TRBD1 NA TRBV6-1 TGTGCCAGCAGTAGACAGGGGATGAACACTGAAGCTTTCTTT CASSRQGMNTEAFF
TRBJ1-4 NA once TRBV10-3 TGTGCCATCAGTGCCCAGGACTCAAAACTGTTTTTT CAISAQDSKLFF
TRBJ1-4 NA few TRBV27 TGTGCCAGCAGGTCGGGGTTACATGCAACTAATGAAAAACTGTTTTTT CASRSGLHATNEKLFF
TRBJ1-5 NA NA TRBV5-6 TGTGCCAGCAGCTTTGCAAGAGTACAGCCCCAGCATTTT CASSFARVQPQHF
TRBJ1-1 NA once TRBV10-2 TGCGCCAGCAGTGAGTTACCGGGACAAACGACGAGGGGTGAAGCTTTCTTT CASSELPGQTTRGEAFF
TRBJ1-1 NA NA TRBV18 TGTGCCAGCTCACGTTCCGCGATATGGAACACTGAAGCTTTCTTT CASSRSAIWNTEAFF
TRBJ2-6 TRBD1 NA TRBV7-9 TGTGCCAGCAGCCCCCGGGACAGGGGACGATCTGGGGCCAACGTCCTGACTTTC CASSPRDRGRSGANVLTF
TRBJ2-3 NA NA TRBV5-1 TGCGCCAGCAGATTTAACCCGGGGGGCACAGATACGCAGTATTTT CASRFNPGGTDTQYF
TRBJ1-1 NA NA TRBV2 TGTGCCAGCAGTCCAGGGTGGGACACTGAAGCTTTCTTT CASSPGWDTEAFF
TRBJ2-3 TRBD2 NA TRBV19 TGTGCCAGCTTGGGACTAGCGGGAGTGGATACGCAGTATTTT CASLGLAGVDTQYF
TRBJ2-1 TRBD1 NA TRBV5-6 TGTGCCAGCAGCTTGTCGGGACAGGGTTTCAATGAGCAGTTCTTC CASSLSGQGFNEQFF